This T cell receptor beta chain was sequenced in a study of Ad26.COV2.S vaccination and SARS-CoV-2 variants. Clones were read by immunoSEQ multiplex PCR, and TCRdb kept only the in-frame ones, dropping some. The sample has 350,000 to 400,000 clones, approximately 86% seen once. Regarding the study as a whole: Measurements of TCR breadth and depth may have given underestimates of the total T cell responses.

As for treatment: about 20 received Ad26.COV2.S at low or high dose, single or two shots; roughly five received placebo; per-sample allocation not given. Sample collection was performed on day 63 after the first vaccine or placebo injection. This adult donor, from Boston, was 18-55 years old. As its vector, the vaccine had Ad26, which expressed Wuhan-strain SARS-CoV-2 spike. A remark on this clone: What it recognizes is unknown.

The CDR3 consists of 16 residues. V lost 0 bases, J lost 2 bases, and 12 bases lay in between. Germline V gives CDR1 SGHRS, CDR2 YFSETQ. The chain couples TRBV5-1 to TRBJ2-1; TRBD1 might be the D (6 bases). This sample comprised peripheral blood, obtained in a trial of Ad26.COV2.S vaccine versus placebo. The source of this sequence is a person aged 18-65 years who received the Ad26.COV2.S COVID-19 vaccine or a placebo. CDR3 coding DNA: TGCGCCAGCAGCTTGGGGTACAGGGACCCCTACAATGAGCAGTTCTTC. This codes for CASSLGYRDPYNEQFF.